A single sample gave rise to the 29 T cell receptor beta chains below, sequenced in a study of blood T cell repertoires in COVID-19. Assay: immunoSEQ multiplex PCR; the TCRdb copy retains only in-frame clones and omits some. Of some 260,000 clones listed, 75% to 90% are singletons. The sample taken for sequencing was peripheral blood. These receptors all stem from a woman in her sixties or seventies with COVID-19, enrolled during active disease.

The V and J genes are TRBV5-1 and TRBJ2-1, with 7 bases aligning to TRBD2. CDR1 and CDR2 from the germline V gene are SGHRS and YFSETQ. CDR3 length: 15 amino acids. V lost 6 bases, J lost 4 bases, and 10 bases stayed unmatched. CDR3 bases: TGCGCCAGCACGACGACGCCTAGCGGTTACAATGAGCAGTTCTTC. This gives the protein CASTTTPSGYNEQFF.

The chain has TRBV18 and TRBJ2-2; the match to TRBD2 covers 8 bases. The CDR3 has 14 residues. Losses at the gene ends were 1 base for V and 7 bases for J; bases not matched to a gene: 2. Germline assignment: CDR1 KGHSH and CDR2 LQKENI. DNA of the CDR3: TGTGCCAGCTCACCACAGCGGGAGTTCGGGGAGCTGTTTTTT. Translation: CASSPQREFGELFF.

This clone was counted once. The rearrangement joins TRBV7-3 to TRBJ2-2; 8 positions agree with TRBD1. Trimming removed 4 bases from V and 7 bases from J; junction bases left unmatched: 8. Germline loops: CDR1 SGHTA, CDR2 FQGTGA. This CDR3 contains 15 residues. The CDR3: CASSSTRTGNGELFF. The CDR3 nucleotides read TGTGCCAGCAGCTCGACTCGGACAGGGAACGGGGAGCTGTTTTTT.

This chain links TRBV6-1 with TRBJ1-1, with D perhaps matching TRBD1 (5 bases). The CDR3 totals 17 residues. Germline loops: CDR1 MNHNS, CDR2 SASEGT. Trimming removed 2 bases from V and 4 bases from J, with 20 bases in between. The chain's CDR3 is CASSEIRTALRGTEAFF. The DNA of the CDR3 is TGTGCCAGCAGTGAAATTAGGACGGCTTTAAGGGGCACTGAAGCTTTCTTT.

The chain couples TRBV7-8 to TRBJ2-5; 7 bases map to TRBD1. Germline lookup yields CDR1 SGHVS and CDR2 FQNEAQ. V gave up 5 bases and J gave up 5 bases; unmatched junction bases: 11. This CDR3 spans 15 amino acids. The CDR3 protein is CASSPGRGRRETQYF. CDR3 sequence (DNA): TGTGCCAGCAGCCCGGGAAGGGGGCGGAGGGAGACCCAGTACTTC.

The J gene is TRBJ2-7, the V gene TRBV5-1, with TRBD2 identical over 12 bases. In germline, CDR1 is SGHRS, CDR2 YFSETQ. With 3 bases clipped from V and 3 bases from J, the junction kept 7 bases outside the gene matches. The CDR3 is 16 residues long. CDR3 in DNA: TGCGCCAGCAGCTCGACTAGCGGGAGCAGCCTCTACGAGCAGTACTTC. Encoded protein: CASSSTSGSSLYEQYF.

This sequence joins TRBV6-5 and TRBJ2-7; 13 bases align to TRBD2. Germline V gives CDR1 MNHEY, CDR2 SVGAGI. V was pared by 6 bases and J by 5 bases, with 7 bases of the junction left unmatched. The CDR3 is made up of 15 amino acids. The DNA of the CDR3 is TGTGCCAGCAGCCGGACTAGCGGGAGTAGGGACGAGCAGTACTTC. It yields the protein CASSRTSGSRDEQYF.

This sequence joins TRBV15 and TRBJ1-2; D is possibly TRBD1 (5 bases). The germline gives CDR1 LNHNV, CDR2 YYDKDF (reference sequence). V lost 0 bases and J 8 bases, leaving 16 bases between the germline ends. The length of the CDR3 is 15 residues. This CDR3 reads CATSRDIGQGGGYTF. As DNA, the CDR3 is TGTGCCACCAGCAGAGATATCGGCCAGGGAGGCGGCTACACCTTC.

The sample holds a few counts of this clone. Here the CDR3 reads CASNRQGGGNQPQHF. CDR3 DNA: TGTGCCAGTAATAGACAGGGAGGAGGCAATCAGCCCCAGCATTTT. V is TRBV19 and J is TRBJ1-5; 7 bases agree with TRBD1. After removal of 7 bases from V and 2 bases from J, the junction contained 8 bases not matched to a gene. This CDR3 region has 15 residues. CDR1 and CDR2 (germline): LNHDA, SQIVND (reference sequence).

This chain joins TRBV7-2 and TRBJ1-2; maybe TRBD1 (6 bases). The CDR3 runs to 13 residues. CDR1 SGHTA and CDR2 FQGNSA come from the germline V gene. Trimming removed 3 bases at V and 8 bases at J, with 13 bases between. The CDR3 here is CASSFNRVRGYTF. For the CDR3, the DNA is TGTGCCAGCAGCTTCAACAGGGTTAGGGGCTACACCTTC.

The gene calls are TRBV2 and TRBJ1-5; a weak D match, TRBD1 (6 bases). The germline V and J ends were trimmed by 4 bases and 3 bases, with 13 bases remaining between them. From germline, CDR1 is SNHLY and CDR2 FYNNEI. The CDR3 has 15 amino acids. CDR3 residues: CASSVQGSFNQPQHF. The CDR3 coding sequence is TGTGCCAGCAGTGTACAGGGAAGCTTCAATCAGCCCCAGCATTTT.

The chain combines TRBV9 with TRBJ2-5, with 9 bases lining up with TRBD2. The CDR3 is 14 residues long. With 3 bases clipped from V and 5 bases from J, the junction kept 5 bases outside the gene matches. Germline assignment: CDR1 SGDLS and CDR2 YYNGEE. CDR3 sequence: CASSGSGRGETQYF. The CDR3, as DNA: TGTGCCAGCAGCGGTAGCGGGAGAGGGGAGACCCAGTACTTC.

The chain joins TRBV11-3 to TRBJ1-1; TRBD1 might be the D (6 bases). Germline V gene data show CDR1 as SGHNT and CDR2 as YENEEA. The V gene lost 1 base and the J gene lost 0 bases, with 18 bases spanning the gap. The CDR3 contains 18 residues. The CDR3 nucleotides read TGTGCCAGCAGCTTAGGTGCAGGGGTGGGCCACATGAACACTGAAGCTTTCTTT. This codes for CASSLGAGVGHMNTEAFF.

The CDR3 loop is CASSQDPDSPNEKLFF. Written as DNA, the CDR3 is TGCGCCAGCAGCCAAGATCCGGACAGTCCGAATGAAAAACTGTTTTTT. J is TRBJ1-4 and V is TRBV4-1; tentative D call: TRBD1 (6 bases). The CDR3 runs to 16 residues. Per the germline V gene, CDR1 is MGHRA and CDR2 is YSYEKL. V lost 0 bases and J lost 5, with 13 bases in between.

V is TRBV4-3 and J is TRBJ1-6; D possibly corresponds to TRBD1 (5 bases). Trimming removed 1 base from V and 7 bases from J, with 14 bases in between. The CDR3 loop spans 16 amino acids. CDR1 is LGHNA, CDR2 YSLEER, per germline. Written as DNA, the CDR3 is TGCGCCAGCAGCCAAGTTCTAAGGGGTCGGAATTCACCCCTCCACTTT. It yields the protein CASSQVLRGRNSPLHF.

CDR3: CASSPYRGPVAFF. The CDR3 nucleotides read TGTGCCAGTAGTCCCTACAGGGGGCCCGTAGCTTTCTTT. V usage is TRBV19 and J usage is TRBJ1-1; TRBD1 aligns across 9 bases. The CDR3 extends over 13 amino acids. V lost 5 bases to trimming and J lost 10 bases; unmatched junction nucleotides: 8. Germline-derived CDR1 and CDR2 are LNHDA and SQIVND (reference sequence).

The CDR3 DNA follows: TGCAGTGCTAGAGAGCGGGGTGGCTACACCTTC. Protein sequence: CSARERGGYTF. The chain uses TRBV20-1 and TRBJ1-2; D is ambiguous. The CDR3 is 11 amino acids. Germline V gene data show CDR1 as DFQATT and CDR2 as SNEGSKA (reference sequence). Trimming left V 0 bases short and J 7 bases short, with 6 bases between.

The rearrangement links TRBV29-1 to TRBJ2-5; D is uncertain. Germline loops: CDR1 SQVTM, CDR2 ANQGSEA. Trimming pared 6 bases from V and 1 base from J, leaving 12 bases between. This CDR3 comprises 13 residues. This CDR3 is CSVPHVVQETQYF. The CDR3 DNA reads TGCAGCGTGCCACATGTGGTCCAAGAGACCCAGTACTTC.

V is TRBV11-2 and J is TRBJ2-7; TRBD2 is a possible D gene (6 bases). There are 15 residues in the CDR3. Germline V CDR1 and CDR2: SGHAT, FQNNGV. Trimming stripped 1 base from V and 4 bases from J, with 14 bases between. Here the CDR3 DNA reads TGTGCCAGCAGCTTAGGGGTGGCAGGGAGGTACGAGCAGTACTTC. Protein: CASSLGVAGRYEQYF. The variable domain in full, with the rest retrieved from reference TRBV11-2 and TRBJ2-7, is EAGVAQSPRYKIIEKRQSVAFWCNPISGHATLYWYQQILGQGPKLLIQFQNNGVVDDSQLPKDRFSAERLKGVDSTLKIQPAKLEDSAVYLCASSLGVAGRYEQYFGPGTRLTVT.

CDR3: CASSEMQGAGSPLHF. The CDR3, as DNA: TGTGCCAGCAGTGAAATGCAGGGGGCTGGTTCACCCCTCCACTTT. This sequence joins TRBV6-1 and TRBJ1-6, with 8 bases identical to TRBD1. Per germline, CDR1 MNHNS and CDR2 SASEGT. The junction had 6 bases not matched to a gene; V was cut back by 2 bases and J by 9 bases. CDR3 length: 15 amino acids.

This clone was counted between two and nine times. The chain has TRBV7-3 and TRBJ2-1; unclear D gene. The germline V gene has CDR1 SGHTA and CDR2 FQGTGA. V was clipped by 0 bases and J by 4 bases, with 4 bases between them. CDR3 length: 13 residues. Here the CDR3 DNA reads TGTGCCAGCAGCTTAACAACTTACAATGAGCAGTTCTTC. It codes for CASSLTTYNEQFF.

J is TRBJ1-5 and V is TRBV24-1, with D hard to call. This CDR3 comprises 14 residues. CDR1 is KGHDR, CDR2 SFDVKD, per germline. V lost 3 bases, J lost 2 bases, and 7 bases lay in between. CDR3: CATSDRSGNQPQHF. Here the CDR3 DNA reads TGTGCCACCAGTGATCGGAGTGGCAATCAGCCCCAGCATTTT.

The chain joins TRBV7-9 to TRBJ1-1; D is ambiguous. Trimming took off 5 bases at V and 5 bases at J, with 18 bases between the two ends. The CDR3 length is 15 residues. The V gene's germline CDR1 is SEHNR and CDR2 FQNEAQ (reference sequence). CDR3 nucleotides: TGTGCCAGCAGCCGGCCGGTGCCCCCCGGGACTGAAGCTTTCTTT. It specifies CASSRPVPPGTEAFF. The whole variable domain, remainder taken from reference TRBV7-9 and TRBJ1-1, is DTGVSQNPRHKITKRGQNVTFRCDPISEHNRLYWYRQTLGQGPEFLTYFQNEAQLEKSRLLSDRFSAERPKGSFSTLEIQRTEQGDSAMYLCASSRPVPPGTEAFFGQGTRLTVV.

The rearrangement links TRBV28 to TRBJ1-3, with TRBD1 matching 9 bases. This CDR3 is 14 amino acids long. Germline loops: CDR1 MDHEN, CDR2 SYDVKM. V lost 8 bases and J lost 0; bases outside the gene matches: 2. DNA for the CDR3: TGTGCCAGCGCGACAGGGGGCTCTGGAAACACCATATATTTT. Translating it yields CASATGGSGNTIYF.

The chain carries TRBV6-6 and TRBJ2-5, with TRBD1 identical over 9 bases. The CDR3 spans 14 residues. Unmatched junction bases numbered 5, after V lost 5 bases and J lost 4 bases. The V gene's germline CDR1 is MNHNY and CDR2 SVGAGI (reference sequence). The CDR3 loop is CASSRTGEGETQYF. The CDR3 nucleotides are TGTGCCAGCAGTCGGACAGGGGAGGGAGAGACCCAGTACTTC.

The chain uses TRBV6-1 and TRBJ1-2; D not resolved. The CDR3 is 12 residues long. The germline V gene has CDR1 MNHNS and CDR2 SASEGT. V shed 3 bases and J shed 4 bases, with 6 bases lying between them. The CDR3 reads CASSDRSYGYTF. The CDR3 nucleotides read TGTGCCAGCAGTGACAGATCCTATGGCTACACCTTC.

This clone has only one observation. The chain couples TRBV5-4 to TRBJ1-1; D gene ambiguous. This CDR3 is built from 12 residues. Per the germline V gene, CDR1 is SGHNT and CDR2 is YYREEE (reference sequence). With 5 bases removed from V and 2 bases from J, the gap between germline ends came to 7 bases. The CDR3 coding sequence is TGTGCCAGCAGTTCGACAAACACTGAAGCTTTCTTT. Amino acid sequence: CASSSTNTEAFF. Full variable domain (missing parts from reference TRBV5-4 and TRBJ1-1): ETGVTQSPTHLIKTRGQQVTLRCSSQSGHNTVSWYQQALGQGPQFIFQYYREEENGRGNFPPRFSGLQFPNYSSELNVNALELDDSALYLCASSSTNTEAFFGQGTRLTVV.

The table lists this clone with a few counts. The chain employs TRBV30 and TRBJ2-7, with 7 bases that match TRBD1. Per germline, CDR1 GTSNPN and CDR2 SVGIG (reference sequence). This CDR3 contains 15 residues. The V gene end was trimmed by 0 bases and the J gene end by 6 bases; junction bases not matched to a gene: 11. The CDR3 region has the DNA TGTGCCTGGAGTGTAAGGGCAGGGGGTACGACCGAGCAGTACTTC. As protein: CAWSVRAGGTTEQYF.

This clone was seen once. The chain combines TRBV6-4 with TRBJ2-2; D may be TRBD2 (6 bases). This CDR3 is 14 amino acids long. V shed 3 bases and J shed 4 bases, with 9 bases lying between them. The germline gives CDR1 MRHNA, CDR2 SNTAGT. The CDR3 here is CASSDQGGTGELFF. The CDR3 DNA is TGTGCCAGCAGTGATCAGGGAGGCACCGGGGAGCTGTTTTTT.